This is a list of T cell receptor beta chains from one sample in a study of cytomegalovirus exposure and HLA in healthy donors. This table comes from immunoSEQ multiplex PCR, and its TCRdb copy is limited to in-frame clones, with some not included. This sample has around 230,000 clones; around 76% occur once, and the top ten carry 4.5% to 7%. Sequencing was carried out using PBMCs. The receptors were sampled from a man aged 40-55 years in good health and CMV-seropositive. The CDR3 runs from the conserved cysteine through the conserved F or W. A D gene is named only where the DNA matches it firmly. The size of a clone is reported for some rows only, either as once, few or many, or as a class for expanded clones.

TGTGCCAGCATCAGTCGGACTGCCGCGGATTCACCCCTCCACTTT	CASISRTAADSPLHF	TRBV6-5	TRBJ1-6	.	.
TGTGCCAGCCTATCTGAGAACACTGAAGCTTTCTTT	CASLSENTEAFF	TRBV19	TRBJ1-1	.	.
TGTGCCAGCAGCGTAGACGGGGGGTTCGGTGAAGCTTTCTTT	CASSVDGGFGEAFF	TRBV9	TRBJ1-1	.	.
TGTGCCAGCAGCAACGAGACAGGAGCCTATGGCTACACCTTC	CASSNETGAYGYTF	TRBV5-4	TRBJ1-2	.	.
TGTGCCTGGACCCTAGCGGGAGGGCCAGGAGAGCAGTTCTTC	CAWTLAGGPGEQFF	TRBV30	TRBJ2-1	TRBD2	.
TGTGCCAGCAGGGACAAGCCATATAGCACAGATACGCAGTATTTT	CASRDKPYSTDTQYF	TRBV2	TRBJ2-3	.	.
TGCAGCGTTGACCGCCCGGACAGGGGTTCCGATGAGCAGTTCTTC	CSVDRPDRGSDEQFF	TRBV29-1	TRBJ2-1	TRBD1	.
TGTGCCAGCAGCCCCCAAACCGGAACAGGGGGCGCGATTGGGGAAAAACTGTTTTTT	CASSPQTGTGGAIGEKLFF	TRBV4-2	TRBJ1-4	TRBD1	.
TGTGCCAGTAGTACCCCGAGGGACACCGGGGAGCTGTTTTTT	CASSTPRDTGELFF	TRBV19	TRBJ2-2	.	many
TGTGCCAGCAGTTACGCAGGGGATGATGGCTACACCTTC	CASSYAGDDGYTF	TRBV6-5	TRBJ1-2	.	.
TGCAGTGCCTCCTTCGGGGAGAATCGGTTCTTC	CSASFGENRFF	TRBV20-1	TRBJ2-1	.	.
TGCGCCAGCAGCTTGGTGGAGTACAATGAGCAGTTCTTC	CASSLVEYNEQFF	TRBV5-1	TRBJ2-1	.	.
TGTGCCAGCAGCCCAAAACAGCGGATCGATGAGCAGTTCTTC	CASSPKQRIDEQFF	TRBV7-9	TRBJ2-1	.	.
TGCGCCAGCAGTGACCGAGGGGGAAGTAACTATGGCTACACCTTC	CASSDRGGSNYGYTF	TRBV10-2	TRBJ1-2	.	few
TGTGCCAGCAGCGTAGACACAGGGGGGCAAGATACGCAGTATTTT	CASSVDTGGQDTQYF	TRBV9	TRBJ2-3	TRBD1	.
TGTGCCAGCATCGGGAACACTGAAGCTTTCTTT	CASIGNTEAFF	TRBV6-6	TRBJ1-1	.	.
TGCGCCAGCAGTGAAAACCCGACTAGCGTAATCGAGCAGTACTTC	CASSENPTSVIEQYF	TRBV10-2	TRBJ2-7	TRBD2	.
TGCGCCAGCAGCTTGGTGCTAGGTAGCACAGATACGCAGTATTTT	CASSLVLGSTDTQYF	TRBV5-1	TRBJ2-3	.	.
TGTGCCAGCAGCGCCAGGGCTCTCGGCAACACTGAAGCTTTCTTT	CASSARALGNTEAFF	TRBV9	TRBJ1-1	.	once
TGTGCTAGTGGTTTGGATCCTGGCACAGATACGCAGTATTTT	CASGLDPGTDTQYF	TRBV12-5	TRBJ2-3	.	.
TGCAGCGTTGATCGACAGGGTAGAGCTTTCTTT	CSVDRQGRAFF	TRBV29-1	TRBJ1-1	TRBD1	few
TGCGCCAGCAGCCCGAACAGGGGGCACTCCTACGAGCAGTACTTC	CASSPNRGHSYEQYF	TRBV5-1	TRBJ2-7	TRBD1	.
TGTGCCAGTAGTATCCGGTCAGGGCAAAATGAGCAGTTCTTC	CASSIRSGQNEQFF	TRBV19	TRBJ2-1	.	.
TGTGCCATCAGTGAAGGGGACACTGAAGCTTTCTTT	CAISEGDTEAFF	TRBV10-3	TRBJ1-1	.	.
TGCGCCAGCAGCCAAAGGGGACAGGGGGTTACCGGGGAGCTGTTTTTT	CASSQRGQGVTGELFF	TRBV4-1	TRBJ2-2	TRBD1	.
TGTGCCAGCAGCGCTTTGACAGGGCGGAATGAGCAGTTCTTC	CASSALTGRNEQFF	TRBV28	TRBJ2-1	TRBD1	.
TGTGCCAGCAGGAGGACTAGCGGGGGGAACAATGAGCAGTTCTTC	CASRRTSGGNNEQFF	TRBV6-6	TRBJ2-1	TRBD2	.
TGCAGCGTTGAGGGCTCCGCCGGGACACGCGATGGCTACACCTTC	CSVEGSAGTRDGYTF	TRBV29-1	TRBJ1-2	.	.
TGTGCCAGCAGCGCTAGCAACTCCTACAATGAGCAGTTCTTC	CASSASNSYNEQFF	TRBV9	TRBJ2-1	.	.
TGTGCCAGTAAGGACAGGATGAGGGCTGAAGCTTTCTTT	CASKDRMRAEAFF	TRBV19	TRBJ1-1	TRBD1	.
TGTGCCAGCAGCCAACGGGATTTGGTGGCGGGTGAGCAGTTCTTC	CASSQRDLVAGEQFF	TRBV27	TRBJ2-1	.	few
TGTGCCAGCAGCTTAGCGGGCGAGTCCGTCTACGAGCAGTACTTC	CASSLAGESVYEQYF	TRBV7-9	TRBJ2-7	.	.
TGTGCCTGGGGGGGAGGGGCATCCTACAATGAGCAGTTCTTC	CAWGGGASYNEQFF	TRBV30	TRBJ2-1	TRBD2	.
TGTGCCAGCAGTTACGGGGGGGTAGGTACTGAAGCTTTCTTT	CASSYGGVGTEAFF	TRBV6-5	TRBJ1-1	.	.
TGCGCCAGCAGCCCTACGGACAGTAGCTATGGCTACACCTTC	CASSPTDSSYGYTF	TRBV4-1	TRBJ1-2	.	.
TGTGCCAGTAGCAACAGTGCAACTAATGAAAAACTGTTTTTT	CASSNSATNEKLFF	TRBV19	TRBJ1-4	.	.
TGTGCCAGCAGGGGGAGTTTGGCCAATCAGCCCCAGCATTTT	CASRGSLANQPQHF	TRBV28	TRBJ1-5	.	few
TGTGCCAGCAGTTACCGCGAGTCCTACAATGAGCAGTTCTTC	CASSYRESYNEQFF	TRBV6-6	TRBJ2-1	.	.
TGTGCCAGCAGTTACTTTCTGGGCTATCAGCCCCAGCATTTT	CASSYFLGYQPQHF	TRBV6-5	TRBJ1-5	.	.
TGTGCCAGCAGCGCCCCCAGCGGGAGTGACGAGCAGTACTTC	CASSAPSGSDEQYF	TRBV7-9	TRBJ2-7	TRBD2	.
TGTGCCAGTAGTGAGAGCGGGTACACAGATACGCAGTATTTT	CASSESGYTDTQYF	TRBV19	TRBJ2-3	.	.
TGTGCCACTTTACGGACAGGCGTCGAGCAGTTCTTC	CATLRTGVEQFF	TRBV2	TRBJ2-1	TRBD1	.
TGTGCCAGCAGCCCGGACAGGGTGGGAAACATTCAGTACTTC	CASSPDRVGNIQYF	TRBV11-2	TRBJ2-4	TRBD1	once
TGCGCCAGCAGCCAATTAGCGGGATTTAGCACAGATACGCAGTATTTT	CASSQLAGFSTDTQYF	TRBV5-1	TRBJ2-3	TRBD2	once